This is a list of T cell receptor beta chains from one sample in a study of blood T cell repertoires in COVID-19. TCRdb keeps only in-frame clones here, not all; method: immunoSEQ multiplex PCR. The data contain some 200,000 clones, approximately 85% of them seen just once; the ten biggest clones take up 2.4%. Input material: peripheral blood. Receptor source: a woman in her sixties or seventies with COVID-19, enrolled during active disease. Each CDR3 is given without its conserved first and last residue. Size values are once, few and many counts, or a class for expanded clones, and some rows have none.

>TRBJ2-3|14|NA|TRBV18
ASSPPGLARTDTQY
>TRBJ1-2|10|NA|TRBV28
ASSLSAYGYT
>TRBJ1-4|11|NA|TRBV4-3
ASSQAPGEKLF
>TRBJ2-2|14|NA|TRBV5-1
ASSPGQGTNTGELF
>TRBJ1-2|10|NA|TRBV5-1
ASSRSRDGYT
>TRBJ2-4|12|NA|TRBV10-3
AISVAGGPNIQY
>TRBJ1-6|12|NA|TRBV7-9
ASSDSFGSQALH
>TRBJ2-3|14|NA|TRBV4-1
ASSNGLVYGTDTQY
>TRBJ2-5|14|NA|TRBV7-6
ASSLGRDRGYETQY
>TRBJ2-2|14|NA|TRBV5-4
ASSPGLAGVNGELF
>TRBJ1-6|14|NA|TRBV3-1/TRBV3-2
ASSLKVGAWDSPLH
>TRBJ2-3|14|NA|TRBV5-1
ASSLESRAGTDTQY
>TRBJ1-2|11|NA|TRBV6-2/TRBV6-3
ASSYSPQSGYT
>TRBJ1-6|12|once|TRBV7-3
ASSLGVHNSPLH
>TRBJ1-6|13|NA|TRBV24-1
AAGLVSQGNSPLH
>TRBJ1-1|12|NA|TRBV9
ASSVDPLGREAF
>TRBJ1-1|12|NA|TRBV7-2
ASSSWGGNTEAF
>TRBJ1-3|15|NA|TRBV15
ATSRDSRRSAGNTIY
>TRBJ1-2|11|NA|TRBV11-3
ASSWTGDYGYT
>TRBJ2-1|11|once|TRBV4-1
ASSSDRNNEQF
>TRBJ2-3|13|NA|TRBV29-1
SVDKLAGGPDTQY
>TRBJ1-2|13|NA|TRBV3-1/TRBV3-2
ASSFYRGENYGYT
>TRBJ2-7|14|NA|TRBV7-2
ASSLAPSGGAYEQY
>TRBJ2-3|9|NA|TRBV29-1
SVEGADTQY
>TRBJ1-2|15|NA|TRBV2
ASNPQPAGQGPAGYT
>TRBJ2-1|14|NA|TRBV11-3
ASSLDYGGVLNEQF
>TRBJ2-4|16|NA|TRBV18
ASSPAISGEGAKNIQY
>TRBJ1-1|11|NA|TRBV2
ASPGTGLPEAF
>TRBJ2-1|13|NA|TRBV19
ASSSSGGSYNEQF
>TRBJ2-7|14|NA|TRBV7-2
ASSPLGLAGVHEQY
>TRBJ2-7|15|few|TRBV18
ASSPPDLAGANYEQY
>TRBJ1-5|13|NA|TRBV5-8
ASSFRYVGNQPQH
>TRBJ1-5|15|once|TRBV21-1
ASSWGGKDRGGQPQH
>TRBJ1-6|13|NA|TRBV9
ASSVAARGNSPLH
>TRBJ1-1|12|NA|TRBV9
ASSVAAGGTEAF
>TRBJ1-2|14|NA|TRBV7-9
ASSLGLGGPGEGYT
>TRBJ1-2|12|few|TRBV30
AWSAGRTNYGYT
>TRBJ2-1|12|NA|TRBV24-1
ATSGTGFYNEQF
>TRBJ1-5|12|NA|TRBV19
ASSIHRINQPQH
>TRBJ2-7|15|NA|TRBV7-2
ASSLVFGTSSTYEQY
>TRBJ2-1|16|NA|TRBV7-6
ASSFLAGVGGSYNEQF
>TRBJ2-1|12|NA|TRBV24-1
ATRQAGGRNEQF
>TRBJ2-1|10|NA|TRBV12-5
ASGLVTGEQF
>TRBJ1-1|11|NA|TRBV11-3
ASSLAGATEAF
>TRBJ1-5|13|NA|TRBV6-2/TRBV6-3
ASSYGAGIVQPQH
>TRBJ1-2|15|few|TRBV5-1
ASSLLKGTGGDYGYT
>TRBJ2-5|12|NA|TRBV3-1/TRBV3-2
ASGWDSLRETQY
>TRBJ1-4|12|NA|TRBV6-5
ASRPTGVGEKLF
>TRBJ1-5|12|NA|TRBV5-1
ASSLGRGDQPQH
>TRBJ1-3|9|NA|TRBV14
ASSPGNTIY
>TRBJ2-3|13|NA|TRBV2
ASSEDRGLGDTQY
>TRBJ2-2|10|NA|TRBV19
ASSISAGELF
>TRBJ2-1|12|NA|TRBV7-2
ASSPSDRNLEQF
>TRBJ2-1|14|once|TRBV4-3
ASSQAGTGSYNEQF